The next 4 T cell receptor beta chains were all read from a single sample in a study of blood T cell repertoires in COVID-19. The table came from immunoSEQ multiplex PCR; TCRdb's copy has only in-frame clones and leaves some out. Of 400,000 to 550,000 clones listed, 70% to 90% are singletons. The sample taken for sequencing was PBMCs or T cells enriched from blood (not recorded which). These receptors were taken from a woman between 18 and 29 years old with acute COVID-19.

This clone was seen a single time. The chain is built from TRBV3-1 (or the pseudogene TRBV3-2) and TRBJ1-2; unclear D gene. This CDR3 has 14 amino acids. CDR1 is LGHDT and CDR2 is YNNKEL in the germline V gene (reference sequence). Trimming took off 2 bases at V and 5 bases at J, with 12 bases between the two ends. CDR3 in amino acids: CASSQTATLYGYTF. CDR3 DNA: TGTGCCAGCAGCCAAACTGCTACCCTATATGGCTACACCTTC.

The chain has TRBV9 and TRBJ1-2, with a tentative D call TRBD1 (5 bases). V dropped 3 bases and J dropped 2 bases, with 14 bases sitting between them. The V gene's germline CDR1 is SGDLS and CDR2 YYNGEE. The CDR3 covers 15 residues. The CDR3: CASSGGTEKNYGYTF. CDR3 coding DNA: TGTGCCAGCAGCGGGGGGACTGAAAAGAACTATGGCTACACCTTC.

The rearrangement links TRBV27 to TRBJ2-7; 10 positions match TRBD1. With V trimmed by 2 bases and J by 5 bases, 3 bases remained unmatched. The CDR3 length is 14 residues. The germline V gene encodes CDR1 MNHEY and CDR2 SMNVEV (reference sequence). The CDR3 loop reads CASSLVGQGNEQYF. The CDR3 DNA is TGTGCCAGCAGTTTAGTGGGACAGGGGAACGAGCAGTACTTC.

The chain employs TRBV6-5 and TRBJ1-2, with 8 bases that match TRBD1. V lost 6 bases to trimming and J lost 7 bases; unmatched junction nucleotides: 4. CDR3 length: 12 amino acids. Looked up from germline, CDR1 is MNHEY and CDR2 is SVGAGI. CDR3 coding DNA: TGTGCCAGCAGGGACAGGGCGGGTGGCTACACCTTC. Residues: CASRDRAGGYTF.